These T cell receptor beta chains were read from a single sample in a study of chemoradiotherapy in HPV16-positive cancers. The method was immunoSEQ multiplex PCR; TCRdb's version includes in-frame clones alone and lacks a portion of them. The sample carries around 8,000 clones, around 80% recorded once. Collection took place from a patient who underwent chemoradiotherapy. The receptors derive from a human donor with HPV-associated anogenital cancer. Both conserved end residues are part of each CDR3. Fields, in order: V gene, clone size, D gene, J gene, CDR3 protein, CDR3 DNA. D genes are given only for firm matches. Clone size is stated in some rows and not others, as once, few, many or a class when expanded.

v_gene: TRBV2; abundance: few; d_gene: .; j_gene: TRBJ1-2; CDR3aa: CASSDRVVDGYTF; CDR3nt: TGTGCCAGCAGTGACAGGGTGGTGGACGGCTACACCTTC
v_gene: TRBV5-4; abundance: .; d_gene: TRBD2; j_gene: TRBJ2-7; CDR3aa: CASSETLAGDHYF; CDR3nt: TGTGCCAGCAGCGAGACGCTAGCGGGAGATCACTACTTC
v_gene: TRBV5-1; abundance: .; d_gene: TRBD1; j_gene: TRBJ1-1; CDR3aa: CASSLDRGWGTEAFF; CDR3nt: TGCGCCAGCAGCTTGGACAGGGGTTGGGGCACTGAAGCTTTCTTT
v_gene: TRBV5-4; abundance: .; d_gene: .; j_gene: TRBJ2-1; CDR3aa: CASSRGGARYEQFF; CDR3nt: TGTGCCAGCAGCCGTGGGGGGGCTCGCTATGAGCAGTTCTTC
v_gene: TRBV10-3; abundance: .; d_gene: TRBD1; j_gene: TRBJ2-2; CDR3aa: CAINPDRENTGELFF; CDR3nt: TGTGCCATCAACCCGGACAGGGAGAACACCGGGGAGCTGTTTTTT
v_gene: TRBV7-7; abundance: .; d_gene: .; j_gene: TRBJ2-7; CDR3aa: CASSLGVYSPGREQYF; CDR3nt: TGTGCTAGCAGCTTAGGGGTCTACTCCCCCGGGCGCGAGCAGTACTTC
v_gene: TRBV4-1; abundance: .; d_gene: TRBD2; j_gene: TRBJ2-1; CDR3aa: CASSQDRGSGYNEQFF; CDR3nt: TGCGCCAGCAGCCAAGATCGTGGTAGCGGGTACAATGAGCAGTTCTTC
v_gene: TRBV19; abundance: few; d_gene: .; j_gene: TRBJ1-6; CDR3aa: CASSPLPVENSPLHF; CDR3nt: TGTGCCAGTAGTCCTTTGCCAGTAGAAAATTCACCCCTCCACTTT
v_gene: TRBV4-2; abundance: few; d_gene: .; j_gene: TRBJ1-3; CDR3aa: CASSQDRFSGNTIYF; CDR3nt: TGTGCCAGCAGCCAAGATCGGTTCTCTGGAAACACCATATATTTT
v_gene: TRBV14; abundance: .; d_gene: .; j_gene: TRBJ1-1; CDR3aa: CASSQGGALGAEAFF; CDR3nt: TGTGCCAGCAGCCAAGGAGGGGCCCTAGGGGCTGAAGCTTTCTTT
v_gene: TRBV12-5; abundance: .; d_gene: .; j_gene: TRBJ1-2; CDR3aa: CASGLAFKGHHYGYTF; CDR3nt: TGTGCTAGTGGTTTGGCGTTTAAAGGACACCACTATGGCTACACCTTC
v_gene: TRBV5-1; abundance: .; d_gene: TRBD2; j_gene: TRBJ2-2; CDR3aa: CASSGGLAGEGNTGELFF; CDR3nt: TGCGCCAGCAGTGGGGGACTAGCGGGAGAAGGGAACACCGGGGAGCTGTTTTTT
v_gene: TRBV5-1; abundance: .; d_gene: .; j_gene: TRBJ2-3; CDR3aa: CASSTRTSPDTQYF; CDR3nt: TGCGCCAGCAGCACACGGACATCCCCAGATACGCAGTATTTT
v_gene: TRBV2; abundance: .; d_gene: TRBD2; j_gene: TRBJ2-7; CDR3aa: CASSERTSGIYEQYF; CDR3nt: TGTGCCAGCAGTGAGAGGACTAGCGGGATCTACGAGCAGTACTTC
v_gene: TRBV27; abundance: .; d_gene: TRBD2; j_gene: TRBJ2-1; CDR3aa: CASSISGITRNEQFF; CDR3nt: TGTGCCAGCAGTATCAGCGGGATCACCAGGAATGAGCAGTTCTTC
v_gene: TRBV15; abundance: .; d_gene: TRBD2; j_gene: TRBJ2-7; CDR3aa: CATSRGGGAETSSYEQYF; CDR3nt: TGTGCCACCAGCAGAGGTGGAGGAGCGGAGACTAGCAGCTACGAGCAGTACTTC
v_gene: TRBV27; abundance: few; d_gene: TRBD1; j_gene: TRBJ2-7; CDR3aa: CASRATGMNEQYF; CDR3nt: TGTGCCAGCAGGGCGACAGGGATGAACGAGCAGTACTTC
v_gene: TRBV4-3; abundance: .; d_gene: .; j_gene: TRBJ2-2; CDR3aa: CASSQDWGTGELFF; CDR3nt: TGCGCCAGCAGCCAAGATTGGGGCACCGGGGAGCTGTTTTTT
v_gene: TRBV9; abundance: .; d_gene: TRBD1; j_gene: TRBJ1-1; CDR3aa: CASSDNVDRASNTEAFF; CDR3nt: TGTGCCAGCAGCGACAACGTGGACAGGGCCTCAAACACTGAAGCTTTCTTT
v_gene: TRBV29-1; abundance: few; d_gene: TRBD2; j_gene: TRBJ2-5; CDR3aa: CSVGISGGHQETQYF; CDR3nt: TGCAGCGTTGGAATCAGCGGGGGACACCAAGAGACCCAGTACTTC
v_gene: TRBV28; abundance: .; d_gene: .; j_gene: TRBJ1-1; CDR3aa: CASSGQMNTEAFF; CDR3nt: TGTGCCAGCAGCGGACAGATGAACACTGAAGCTTTCTTT
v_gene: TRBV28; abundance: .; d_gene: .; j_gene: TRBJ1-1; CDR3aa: CASSPLGGSTEAFF; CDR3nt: TGTGCCAGCAGTCCCCTAGGTGGTAGCACTGAAGCTTTCTTT